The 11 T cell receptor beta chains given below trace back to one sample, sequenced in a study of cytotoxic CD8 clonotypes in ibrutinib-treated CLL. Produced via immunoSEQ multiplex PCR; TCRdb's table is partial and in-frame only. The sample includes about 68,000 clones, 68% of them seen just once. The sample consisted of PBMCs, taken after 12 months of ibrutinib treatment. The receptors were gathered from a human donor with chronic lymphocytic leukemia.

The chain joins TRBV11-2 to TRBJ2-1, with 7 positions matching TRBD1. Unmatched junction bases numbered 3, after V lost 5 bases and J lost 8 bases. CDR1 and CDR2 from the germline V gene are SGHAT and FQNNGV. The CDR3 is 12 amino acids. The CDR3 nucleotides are TGTGCCAGCAGCACCCAGGGGGATGAGCAGTTCTTC. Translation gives CASSTQGDEQFF.

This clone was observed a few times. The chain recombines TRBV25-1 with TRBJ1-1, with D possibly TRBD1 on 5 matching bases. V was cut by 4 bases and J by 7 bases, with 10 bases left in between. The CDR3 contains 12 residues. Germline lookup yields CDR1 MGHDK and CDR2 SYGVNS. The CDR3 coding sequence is TGTGCCAGCAGTGGGGCCAGGGTTGAAGCTTTCTTT. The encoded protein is CASSGARVEAFF.

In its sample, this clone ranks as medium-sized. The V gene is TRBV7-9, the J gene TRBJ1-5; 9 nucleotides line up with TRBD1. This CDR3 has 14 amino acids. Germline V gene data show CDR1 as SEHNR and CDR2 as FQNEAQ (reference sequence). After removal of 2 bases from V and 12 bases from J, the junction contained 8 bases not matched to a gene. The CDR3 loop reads CASSLNRGLSRQHF. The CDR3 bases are TGTGCCAGCAGCTTAAACAGGGGGCTCTCGCGCCAGCATTTT. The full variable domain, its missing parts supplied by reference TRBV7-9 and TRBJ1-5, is DTGVSQNPRHKITKRGQNVTFRCDPISEHNRLYWYRQTLGQGPEFLTYFQNEAQLEKSRLLSDRFSAERPKGSFSTLEIQRTEQGDSAMYLCASSLNRGLSRQHFGDGTRLSIL.

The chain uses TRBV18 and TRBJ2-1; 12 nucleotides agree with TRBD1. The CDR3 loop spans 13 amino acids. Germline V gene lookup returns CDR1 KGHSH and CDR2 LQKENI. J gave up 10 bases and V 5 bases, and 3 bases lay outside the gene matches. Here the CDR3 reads CASSEGTGGEQFF. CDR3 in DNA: TGTGCCAGCTCAGAGGGGACAGGGGGCGAGCAGTTCTTC.

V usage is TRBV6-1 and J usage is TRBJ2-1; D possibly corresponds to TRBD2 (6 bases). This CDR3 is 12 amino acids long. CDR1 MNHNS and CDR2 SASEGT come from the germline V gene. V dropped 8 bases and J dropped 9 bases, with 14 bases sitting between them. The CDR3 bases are TGTGCCAGCGGTGGGACTCTGAGTGAGCAGTTCTTC. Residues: CASGGTLSEQFF.

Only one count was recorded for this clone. For the CDR3, the DNA is TGTGCCAGCAGTCTTCTCCGGGACAGGGCCTACGAGCAGTACTTC. Its protein product is CASSLLRDRAYEQYF. V gene TRBV28 combines with J gene TRBJ2-7; 9 bases match TRBD1. The V gene end was trimmed by 5 bases and the J gene end by 2 bases; junction bases not matched to a gene: 7. The CDR3 runs to 15 residues. Germline V gives CDR1 MDHEN, CDR2 SYDVKM.

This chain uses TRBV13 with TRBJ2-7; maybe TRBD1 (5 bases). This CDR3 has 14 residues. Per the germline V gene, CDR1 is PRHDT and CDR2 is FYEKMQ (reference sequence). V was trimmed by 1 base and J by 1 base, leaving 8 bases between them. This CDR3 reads CASSLETESYEQYF. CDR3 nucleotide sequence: TGTGCCAGCAGCTTAGAGACAGAATCCTACGAGCAGTACTTC.

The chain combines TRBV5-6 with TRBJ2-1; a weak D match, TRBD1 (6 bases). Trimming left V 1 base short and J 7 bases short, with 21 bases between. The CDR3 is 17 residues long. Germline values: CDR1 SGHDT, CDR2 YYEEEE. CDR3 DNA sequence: TGTGCCAGCAGCTTGAGCCCCGGGACACCCAGAGGGAATGAGCAGTTCTTC. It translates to CASSLSPGTPRGNEQFF.

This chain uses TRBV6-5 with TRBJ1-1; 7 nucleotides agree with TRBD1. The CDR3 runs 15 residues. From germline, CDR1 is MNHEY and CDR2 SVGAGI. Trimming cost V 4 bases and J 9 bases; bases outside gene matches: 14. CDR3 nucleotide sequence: TGTGCCAGCAGTTCCCCCGCCGGGACAGCCTTTAAAGCTTTCTTT. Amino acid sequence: CASSSPAGTAFKAFF.

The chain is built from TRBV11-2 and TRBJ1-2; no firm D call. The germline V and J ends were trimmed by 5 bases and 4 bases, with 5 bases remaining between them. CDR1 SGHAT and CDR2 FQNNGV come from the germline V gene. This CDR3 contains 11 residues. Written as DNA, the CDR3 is TGTGCCAGCAGCCCAGGCTATGGCTACACCTTC. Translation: CASSPGYGYTF.

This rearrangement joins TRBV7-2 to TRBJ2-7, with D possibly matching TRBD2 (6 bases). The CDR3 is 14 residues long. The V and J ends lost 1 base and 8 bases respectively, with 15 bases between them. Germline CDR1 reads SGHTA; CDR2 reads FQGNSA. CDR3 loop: CASSLGGGITQQYF. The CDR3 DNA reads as TGTGCCAGCAGCTTAGGCGGCGGGATTACTCAGCAGTACTTC.